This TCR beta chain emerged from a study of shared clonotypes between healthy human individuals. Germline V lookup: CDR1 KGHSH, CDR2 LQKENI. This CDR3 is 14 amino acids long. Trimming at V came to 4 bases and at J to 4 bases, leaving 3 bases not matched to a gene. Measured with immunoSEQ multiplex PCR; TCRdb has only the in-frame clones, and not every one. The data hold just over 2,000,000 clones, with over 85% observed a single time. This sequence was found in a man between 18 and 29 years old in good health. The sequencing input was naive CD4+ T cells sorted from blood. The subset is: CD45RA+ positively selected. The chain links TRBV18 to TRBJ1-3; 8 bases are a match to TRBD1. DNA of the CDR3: TGTGCCAGCTCACAGACAGGGGCCGGAAACACCATATATTTT. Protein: CASSQTGAGNTIYF.